One and the same sample provided the 5 T cell receptor beta chains below, sequenced in a study of cytomegalovirus exposure and HLA in healthy donors. This PCR relied on a set of 60 Vbeta primers and 13 Jbeta primers. Generated by immunoSEQ multiplex PCR, the TCRdb table keeps only in-frame clones and is missing some. Among 60,000 to 90,000 clones listed, approximately 70% were seen once. Material for sequencing was PBMCs. Receptors originate from a woman aged 45-65 years in good health and CMV-seropositive.

The J gene is TRBJ1-1, the V gene TRBV19, with 7 positions matching TRBD1. Unmatched junction bases numbered 5, after V lost 5 bases and J lost 2 bases. Germline CDR1 reads LNHDA; CDR2 reads SQIVND (reference sequence). The CDR3 loop spans 14 amino acids. The CDR3 sequence is CASSPQGRNTEAFF. The CDR3 DNA reads TGTGCCAGTAGTCCACAGGGGAGAAACACTGAAGCTTTCTTT. The full variable domain, with the rest looked up from reference TRBV19 and TRBJ1-1, is DGGITQSPKYLFRKEGQNVTLSCEQNLNHDAMYWYRQDPGQGLRLIYYSQIVNDFQKGDIAEGYSVSREKKESFPLTVTSAQKNPTAFYLCASSPQGRNTEAFFGQGTRLTVV.

This chain links TRBV28 with TRBJ2-1, with D perhaps matching TRBD2 (5 bases). V dropped 3 bases and J dropped 0 bases, with 9 bases sitting between them. The CDR3 length is 15 residues. CDR1 and CDR2 from the germline V gene are MDHEN and SYDVKM. CDR3 in DNA: TGTGCCAGCAGTTTGTCGGGGAGCTCCTACAATGAGCAGTTCTTC. Protein: CASSLSGSSYNEQFF.

This clone was picked up one time. This rearrangement joins TRBV9 to TRBJ2-1, with 11 bases lining up with TRBD1. The CDR3 contains 16 residues. V gave up 4 bases and J gave up 7 bases; unmatched junction bases: 10. The germline V gene has CDR1 SGDLS and CDR2 YYNGEE. CDR3 DNA: TGTGCCAGCAGCCTAACAGGACAGGGGGCCGGGAATGAGCAGTTCTTC. It codes for CASSLTGQGAGNEQFF.

A few counts support this clone. This rearrangement joins TRBV10-1 to TRBJ2-1, with 8 positions matching TRBD2. Looked up from germline, CDR1 is WNHNN and CDR2 is SYGVQD (reference sequence). This CDR3 spans 15 amino acids. Losses at the gene ends were 6 bases for V and 0 bases for J; bases not matched to a gene: 4. The CDR3 protein is CASSPAGDSYNEQFF. CDR3 coding DNA: TGCGCCAGCAGCCCAGCGGGGGACTCCTACAATGAGCAGTTCTTC.

The J gene is TRBJ1-1, the V gene TRBV28, with TRBD1 matching over 10 bases. The CDR3 loop spans 15 amino acids. The J segment lost 3 bases and the V segment lost 4 bases, leaving 5 bases of the junction unmatched. Germline V gene lookup returns CDR1 MDHEN and CDR2 SYDVKM. The CDR3 nucleotides read TGTGCCAGCAGTTCAGGACAGGGGGGTGACACTGAAGCTTTCTTT. Protein sequence: CASSSGQGGDTEAFF.